The 16 T cell receptor beta chains below come from one sample, sequenced in a study of blood T cell repertoires in COVID-19. Profiled with immunoSEQ multiplex PCR; TCRdb holds only in-frame clones, not every one. This table has 140,000 or so clones, 79% appearing once. Sequenced material: peripheral blood. These receptor sequences come from a man aged 50 to 59 with active or convalescent COVID-19.

The chain carries TRBV6-5 and TRBJ2-3; TRBD1 aligns across 7 bases. This CDR3 region has 16 residues. V gave up 4 bases and J gave up 2 bases; unmatched junction bases: 9. Germline values: CDR1 MNHEY, CDR2 SVGAGI. CDR3 sequence reads: CASSFFWDSSTDTQYF. The CDR3 bases are TGTGCCAGCAGTTTCTTTTGGGACAGTTCCACAGATACGCAGTATTTT.

V usage is TRBV30 and J usage is TRBJ1-6, with TRBD1 identical over 7 bases. CDR3 length: 15 amino acids. V shed 2 bases and J 7 bases; nucleotides not matched to a gene: 8. CDR1 GTSNPN and CDR2 SVGIG come from the germline V gene (reference sequence). CDR3 DNA: TGTGCCTGGAGTCGAGGGGGGACAGAAAATTCACCCCTCCACTTT. It encodes CAWSRGGTENSPLHF.

V gene TRBV11-3 combines with J gene TRBJ2-3, with 9 nucleotides matching TRBD2. The V and J ends lost 4 bases and 0 bases, in that order; junction bases with no gene match: 5. The germline V gene encodes CDR1 SGHNT and CDR2 YENEEA. This CDR3 comprises 16 residues. The CDR3 bases are TGTGCCAGCAGCTACCTAGCGGGATCTAGCACAGATACGCAGTATTTT. It yields the protein CASSYLAGSSTDTQYF.

The chain combines TRBV6-2 or TRBV6-3 with TRBJ2-2, with 7 bases matching TRBD2. This CDR3 is 14 amino acids long. Per germline, CDR1 MNHEY and CDR2 SVGEGT. Losses at the gene ends were 5 bases for V and 3 bases for J; bases not matched to a gene: 3. The CDR3 here is CASSRDYDTGELFF. CDR3 bases: TGTGCCAGCAGTCGGGACTACGACACCGGGGAGCTGTTTTTT.

A few counts support this clone. The chain employs TRBV5-1 and TRBJ2-7, with TRBD1 identical over 7 bases. The germline V gene encodes CDR1 SGHRS and CDR2 YFSETQ. The ends lost 4 bases at V and 0 bases at J; junction bases unmatched: 7. The CDR3 totals 15 residues. CDR3 in DNA: TGCGCCAGCAGCACCACACAGGGGAGCTCCTACGAGCAGTACTTC. Its translation is CASSTTQGSSYEQYF.

This clone was picked up a small number of times. The V and J genes are TRBV7-2 and TRBJ2-7, with 10 bases matching TRBD1. CDR3 length: 15 residues. The V and J ends lost 5 bases and 2 bases, in that order; junction bases with no gene match: 6. The V gene's germline CDR1 is SGHTA and CDR2 FQGNSA. CDR3 in amino acids: CASSISGTGAYEQYF. The CDR3 DNA sequence: TGTGCCAGCAGCATATCCGGGACAGGGGCCTACGAGCAGTACTTC.

The V call is TRBV5-1, the J call TRBJ2-1, with D perhaps matching TRBD1 (6 bases). This CDR3 spans 15 amino acids. Germline V gene data show CDR1 as SGHRS and CDR2 as YFSETQ. V was cut by 0 bases and J by 13 bases, with 20 bases left in between. The CDR3 reads CASSLDRGNGARQFF. The CDR3 coding sequence is TGCGCCAGCAGCTTGGATAGGGGGAACGGGGCCCGACAGTTCTTC. Based on the CDR3 plus reference TRBV5-1 and TRBJ2-1, the full variable domain is KAGVTQTPRYLIKTRGQQVTLSCSPISGHRSVSWYQQTPGQGLQFLFEYFSETQRNKGNFPGRFSGRQFSNSRSEMNVSTLELGDSALYLCASSLDRGNGARQFFGPGTRLTVL.

In this sample, this clone turned up many times. V and J are TRBV27 and TRBJ1-4; D unresolved. V lost 2 bases and J 8 bases, leaving 15 bases between the germline ends. Germline CDR1 reads MNHEY; CDR2 reads SMNVEV (reference sequence). This CDR3 spans 15 amino acids. CDR3 residues: CASSLNQVGREKLFF. The CDR3 bases are TGTGCCAGCAGTTTAAATCAGGTTGGAAGGGAAAAACTGTTTTTT.

The chain employs TRBV7-9 and TRBJ2-7; TRBD2 agrees at 9 bases. This CDR3 region has 16 residues. Germline V gives CDR1 SEHNR, CDR2 FQNEAQ (reference sequence). J was trimmed by 5 bases and V by 5 bases; bases with no gene match: 13. The DNA of the CDR3 is TGTGCCAGCAGCACGACTGGGACTAGCAGATTCCACGAGCAGTACTTC. Protein product: CASSTTGTSRFHEQYF.

The genes are TRBV6-5 and TRBJ1-2; D not resolved. Germline V gene sequence: CDR1 MNHEY, CDR2 SVGAGI. The CDR3 covers 14 residues. V lost 6 bases, J lost 8 bases, and 19 bases lay in between. In nucleotides, the CDR3 is TGTGCCAGCAGCCAACAATTGTTGAGAGGCGGCTACACCTTC. Amino acid sequence: CASSQQLLRGGYTF.

The chain has TRBV9 and TRBJ1-1; 9 bases line up with TRBD1. The V gene's germline CDR1 is SGDLS and CDR2 YYNGEE. The CDR3 has 17 residues. With V trimmed by 3 bases and J by 6 bases, 15 bases remained unmatched. CDR3 bases: TGTGCCAGCAGCGCCGGGACAGGGATGAGCCTGGGTGCTGAAGCTTTCTTT. Protein product: CASSAGTGMSLGAEAFF.

The rearrangement joins TRBV11-2 to TRBJ1-1; 7 positions agree with TRBD1. The CDR3 sequence is 15 residues long. V lost 6 bases, J lost 6 bases, and 13 bases stayed unmatched. Germline V lookup: CDR1 SGHAT, CDR2 FQNNGV. CDR3 region: CASSSEGGAPAEAFF. The CDR3 region has the DNA TGTGCCAGCAGTTCGGAAGGGGGCGCCCCGGCTGAAGCTTTCTTT.

The chain couples TRBV21-1 to TRBJ2-7; the D call TRBD1 from the table was never checked on the DNA. TRBV21-1 is listed as a pseudogene. This CDR3 has 17 amino acids. In DNA form, the CDR3 reads TGTGCCAGCAGCCCACCCCCCCCGGACAGGGATAGCTACGAGCAGTACTTC. It encodes CASSPPPPDRDSYEQYF.

V and J are TRBV27 and TRBJ2-5; the match to TRBD1 covers 7 bases. V trimming: 4 bases; J trimming: 5 bases; junction bases outside the gene matches: 16. Germline-derived CDR1 and CDR2 are MNHEY and SMNVEV (reference sequence). The CDR3 runs to 17 residues. The CDR3 here is CASSSFPNRGIRETQYF. CDR3 coding DNA: TGTGCCAGCAGTTCGTTCCCAAACAGGGGAATCCGGGAGACCCAGTACTTC.

The chain employs TRBV5-4 and TRBJ2-1; the match to TRBD2 covers 10 bases. This CDR3 region has 14 residues. V lost 3 bases, J lost 7 bases, and 4 bases stayed unmatched. CDR1 is SGHNT, CDR2 YYREEE, per germline (reference sequence). The CDR3 DNA reads as TGTGCCAGCAGCTGGTCTAGCGGGAGTAATGAGCAGTTCTTC. It codes for CASSWSSGSNEQFF. The entire variable domain, with the rest obtained from reference TRBV5-4 and TRBJ2-1, is as follows: ETGVTQSPTHLIKTRGQQVTLRCSSQSGHNTVSWYQQALGQGPQFIFQYYREEENGRGNFPPRFSGLQFPNYSSELNVNALELDDSALYLCASSWSSGSNEQFFGPGTRLTVL.

The chain carries TRBV5-4 and TRBJ2-4; D is perhaps TRBD1 (5 bases). CDR3 length equals 16 residues. Germline V gene lookup returns CDR1 SGHNT and CDR2 YYREEE (reference sequence). V lost 4 bases and J 0 bases, leaving 14 bases between the germline ends. The CDR3 DNA reads TGTGCCAGCAGCATTTGGGGCCTTCTAGCCAAAAACATTCAGTACTTC. Encoded protein: CASSIWGLLAKNIQYF.